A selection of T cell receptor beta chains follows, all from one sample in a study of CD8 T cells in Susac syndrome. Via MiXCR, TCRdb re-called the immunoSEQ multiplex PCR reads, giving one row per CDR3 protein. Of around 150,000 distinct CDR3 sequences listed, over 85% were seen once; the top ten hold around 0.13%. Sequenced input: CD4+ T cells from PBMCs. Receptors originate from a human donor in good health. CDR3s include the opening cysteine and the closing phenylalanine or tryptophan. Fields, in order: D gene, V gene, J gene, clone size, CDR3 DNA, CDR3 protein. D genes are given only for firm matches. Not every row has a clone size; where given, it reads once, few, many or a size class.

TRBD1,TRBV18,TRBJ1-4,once,TGTGCCAGCTCAGGGGGACAGGATGAAAAACTGTTTTTT,CASSGGQDEKLFF
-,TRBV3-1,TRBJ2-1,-,TGTGCCAGCAGCCAAGACACTGGCAACTACAATGAGCAGTTCTTC,CASSQDTGNYNEQFF
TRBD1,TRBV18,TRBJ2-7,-,TGTGCCAGCTCACCCCGGACAGGGGTTGAGGAGCAGTACTTC,CASSPRTGVEEQYF
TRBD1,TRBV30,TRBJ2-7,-,TGTGCCTGGAGTCAGGCAGGGGGCCGCGAGCAGTACTTC,CAWSQAGGREQYF
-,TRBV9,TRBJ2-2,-,TGTGCCAGCAGCGTAACAGGGACCGGGGAGCTGTTTTTT,CASSVTGTGELFF
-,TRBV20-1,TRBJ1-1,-,TGCAGTGCTAGAGATAGGCAGGGTGGGTCCACTGAAGCTTTCTTT,CSARDRQGGSTEAFF
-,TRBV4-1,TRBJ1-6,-,TGCGCCAGCAGCCAAGACGGCCCGAGCTCCTATAATTCACCCCTCCACTTT,CASSQDGPSSYNSPLHF
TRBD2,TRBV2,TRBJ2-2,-,TGTGCCAGCATCGGGAGGTCCAACACCGGGGAGCTGTTTTTT,CASIGRSNTGELFF
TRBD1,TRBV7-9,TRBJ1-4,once,TGTGCCAGCAGCGACTACAGGGGGACTAATGAAAAACTGTTTTTT,CASSDYRGTNEKLFF
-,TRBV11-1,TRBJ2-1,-,TGTGCCAGCAGCTTACAATTTGAGCAGTTCTTC,CASSLQFEQFF
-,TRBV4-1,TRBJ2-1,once,TGCGCCAGCAGCCTCACTGGACTGCTTTTAGAGCAGTTCTTC,CASSLTGLLLEQFF
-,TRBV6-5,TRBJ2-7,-,TGTGCCAGCAGTCCAAGGGGGGTGTTCGACGAGCAGTACTTC,CASSPRGVFDEQYF
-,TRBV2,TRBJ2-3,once,TGTGCCACGACGCGTGACGGCACAGATACGCAGTATTTT,CATTRDGTDTQYF
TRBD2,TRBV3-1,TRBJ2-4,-,TGTGCCAGCAGCCAAGGGCCGACTAGCGGGGGGAATCTAGCCAAAAACATTCAGTACTTC,CASSQGPTSGGNLAKNIQYF
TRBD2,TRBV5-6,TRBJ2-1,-,TGTGCCAGCAGCATGGGGCTAGCGGCCTACAATGAGCAGTTCTTC,CASSMGLAAYNEQFF
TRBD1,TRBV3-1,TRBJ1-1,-,TGTGCCAGCAGCTTGGGACAGGAGAACACTGAAGCTTTCTTT,CASSLGQENTEAFF
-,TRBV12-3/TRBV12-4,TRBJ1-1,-,TGTGCCAGCAGCCCCCAGGCGCGGGGCACTGAAGCTTTCTTT,CASSPQARGTEAFF
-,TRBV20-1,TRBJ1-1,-,TGCAGTGCTAGAGATCTTCCGGTGGGGACCACTGAAGCTTTCTTT,CSARDLPVGTTEAFF
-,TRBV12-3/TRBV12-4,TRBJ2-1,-,TGTGCCAGCAGTTTAGAAATTGAGCAGTTCTTC,CASSLEIEQFF
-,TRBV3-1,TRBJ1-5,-,TGTGCCAGCAGCCCCGCGATGGATCAGCCCCAGCATTTT,CASSPAMDQPQHF
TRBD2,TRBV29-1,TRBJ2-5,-,TGCAGCGTTGTCAGCGCGGGGGGGCGGGAGACCCAGTACTTC,CSVVSAGGRETQYF
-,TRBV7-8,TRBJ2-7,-,TGTGCCAGCAGCTTAGCGCTCTCAACCTACGAGCAGTACTTC,CASSLALSTYEQYF
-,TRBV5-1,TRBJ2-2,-,TGCGCCAGCAGCTCCGAAGGCACCGGGGAGCTGTTTTTT,CASSSEGTGELFF
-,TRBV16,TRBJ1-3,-,TGTGCCAGCAGCCAATCCGCTTGGAGGACTGGAAACACCATATATTTT,CASSQSAWRTGNTIYF
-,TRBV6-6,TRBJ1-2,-,TGTGCCAGCAGTTTTAACCTCTACTATGGCTACACCTTC,CASSFNLYYGYTF
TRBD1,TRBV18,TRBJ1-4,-,TGTGCCAGCACGGGACAGAGTAATGAAAAACTGTTTTTT,CASTGQSNEKLFF
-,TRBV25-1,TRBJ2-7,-,TGTGCCAGCAGTGAATCCTACAGGGCCGGGGATCTAGAGCAGTACTTC,CASSESYRAGDLEQYF
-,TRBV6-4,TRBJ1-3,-,TGTGCCAGCGGGGTGGGCCCCCCACGGGACACCATATATTTT,CASGVGPPRDTIYF
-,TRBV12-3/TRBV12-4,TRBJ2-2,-,TGTGCCAGCAGTCTCAGAGGAGGGGGGGGAACCGGGGAGCTGTTTTTT,CASSLRGGGGTGELFF
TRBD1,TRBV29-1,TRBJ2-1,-,TGCAGCGAAGGGACAGGGGGGCACTACAATGAGCAGTTCTTC,CSEGTGGHYNEQFF
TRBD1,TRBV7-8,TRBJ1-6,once,TGTGCCAGCAGCTTGGAGGGGACAGCGTCACCCCTCCACTTT,CASSLEGTASPLHF
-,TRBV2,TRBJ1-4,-,TGTGCCAGCAGCCCGAGAATTCCCGGGAACTCTGAAAAACTGTTTTTT,CASSPRIPGNSEKLFF
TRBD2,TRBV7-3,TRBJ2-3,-,TGTGCCAGCAGCTCCGGGACTAGCGGGGGGGGACTGGATACGCAGTATTTT,CASSSGTSGGGLDTQYF
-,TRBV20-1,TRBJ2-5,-,TGCAGTGCTAGAGACTCTTTCGAAGAGACCCAGTACTTC,CSARDSFEETQYF
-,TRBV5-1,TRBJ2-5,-,TGCGCCAGCAGCCCCGGCCGTAGGGGGGGCCGAGAGACCCAGTACTTC,CASSPGRRGGRETQYF
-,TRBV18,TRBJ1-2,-,TGTGCCAGCTCACCATTAGAGAGGGGCTACACCTTC,CASSPLERGYTF
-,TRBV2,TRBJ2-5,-,TGTGCCAGCAGGGAGGTGGGAGAGACCCAGTACTTC,CASREVGETQYF
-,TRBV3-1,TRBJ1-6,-,TGTGCCAGCAGCCAAGATCCGTATCCCGGGAAGTATCTCCTCCACTTT,CASSQDPYPGKYLLHF
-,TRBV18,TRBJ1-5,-,TGTGCCAGCTCACCCCTGGTGGCGGGGGTCAATCAGCCCCAGCATTTT,CASSPLVAGVNQPQHF
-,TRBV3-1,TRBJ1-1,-,TGTGCCAGCAGCCCCCTAATGGGGACGAACACTGAAGCTTTCTTT,CASSPLMGTNTEAFF